Following are 20 T cell receptor beta chains from one sample sequenced in a study of T cells after yellow fever vaccination. TCRdb ran MiXCR on the 5' RACE reads and lists one entry per CDR3 protein. The sample records roughly 110,000 distinct CDR3 sequences, 8.4% being singletons. This specimen was CD8+ T cells sorted from PBMCs, taken 45 days after the yellow fever booster vaccination. Receptors originate from a man aged 30 to 39 who received the YFV17D yellow fever vaccine.

The chain combines TRBV5-1 with TRBJ2-1; D gene unclear. Germline V CDR1 and CDR2: SGHRS, YFSETQ. V was clipped by 0 bases and J by 6 bases, with 10 bases between them. The CDR3 has 14 amino acids. CDR3 amino acids: CASSLESPLNEQFF. In DNA form, the CDR3 reads TGCGCCAGCAGCTTGGAATCCCCCCTCAATGAGCAGTTCTTC.

This clonotype was seen repeatedly, ten times or more. This sequence joins TRBV5-1 and TRBJ2-1, with 14 bases matching TRBD2. J lost 0 bases, V lost 4 bases, and 15 bases had no gene match. CDR1 is SGHRS and CDR2 is YFSETQ in the germline V gene. There are 21 residues in the CDR3. CDR3 coding DNA: TGCGCCAGCAGCCCGACCCCCCTGGGACTAGCGGGAGACCACTCCTACAATGAGCAGTTCTTC. Protein product: CASSPTPLGLAGDHSYNEQFF.

In this sample, this clonotype turned up a few times. V and J are TRBV15 and TRBJ2-7, with 8 bases that match TRBD1. V gave up 5 bases and J gave up 2 bases; unmatched junction bases: 5. CDR3 size: 14 residues. Per germline, CDR1 LNHNV and CDR2 YYDKDF (reference sequence). The CDR3 DNA is TGTGCCACCAGCGAACAGGGGGAGGCCTACGAGCAGTACTTC. Its translation: CATSEQGEAYEQYF. The full variable domain, rest sourced from reference TRBV15 and TRBJ2-7, is DAMVIQNPRYQVTQFGKPVTLSCSQTLNHNVMYWYQQKSSQAPKLLFHYYDKDFNNEADTPDNFQSRRPNTSFCFLDIRSPGLGDTAMYLCATSEQGEAYEQYFGPGTRLTVT.

This clonotype appeared many times. The chain has TRBV5-1 and TRBJ2-7, with 7 bases fitting TRBD2. The CDR3 loop spans 14 amino acids. Germline V lookup: CDR1 SGHRS, CDR2 YFSETQ. The junction had 11 bases not matched to a gene; V was cut back by 4 bases and J by 7 bases. The CDR3 here is CASSDRDYLEEQYF. In DNA form, the CDR3 reads TGCGCCAGCAGCGACCGGGACTACCTTGAGGAGCAGTACTTC.

The chain recombines TRBV12-3 or TRBV12-4 with TRBJ2-3; no clear D gene. The CDR3 totals 15 residues. V was cut by 3 bases and J by 3 bases, with 13 bases left in between. The CDR3 DNA reads as TGTGCCAGCAGTTTTTCGGTCTCACCAACAGATACGCAGTATTTT. It encodes CASSFSVSPTDTQYF.

This clonotype was detected only a few times. The chain uses TRBV7-9 and TRBJ2-2; no firm D call. The CDR3 is 13 residues long. The germline gives CDR1 SEHNR, CDR2 FQNEAQ (reference sequence). V was shortened by 3 bases and J by 4 bases, with 6 bases between the two germline ends. CDR3 residues: CASSFGATGELFF. In nucleotides, the CDR3 is TGTGCCAGCAGCTTCGGTGCCACCGGGGAGCTGTTTTTT.

This clonotype was observed a handful of times. V gene TRBV19 combines with J gene TRBJ2-1; possibly TRBD1 for D (5 bases). The V end lost 3 bases, the J end lost 7 bases, and 16 bases lay between the germline ends. Germline values: CDR1 LNHDA, CDR2 SQIVND (reference sequence). The CDR3 has 15 residues. The CDR3 region is CASSIETDPRNEQFF. CDR3 nucleotide sequence: TGTGCCAGTAGTATTGAGACAGATCCTAGAAATGAGCAGTTCTTC.

This clonotype was counted between two and nine times. The J gene is TRBJ2-5, the V gene TRBV10-3; weak D call: TRBD2 (5 bases). Germline V gene sequence: CDR1 ENHRY, CDR2 SYGVKD. The CDR3 spans 14 residues. V was cut by 3 bases and J by 5 bases, with 13 bases left in between. CDR3 amino acids: CAISDTRSVETQYF. The CDR3 DNA is TGTGCCATCAGTGATACTAGGAGCGTTGAGACCCAGTACTTC.

This clonotype was seen many times. The chain employs TRBV20-1 and TRBJ2-1; 7 nucleotides line up with TRBD2. CDR1 DFQATT and CDR2 SNEGSKA come from the germline V gene (reference sequence). This CDR3 contains 18 residues. V gave up 1 base and J gave up 0 bases; unmatched junction bases: 12. The CDR3 DNA reads TGCAGTGCTAGAGCTAGGGCCCTAGCGGTATCCTCCTACAATGAGCAGTTCTTC. This translates into CSARARALAVSSYNEQFF.

This chain uses TRBV6-2 or TRBV6-3 with TRBJ2-7; 7 nucleotides align to TRBD2. Germline V CDR1 and CDR2: MNHEY, SVGEGT. V lost 11 bases and J lost 2; bases outside the gene matches: 3. The CDR3 extends over 11 amino acids. Here the CDR3 reads CAVSGPYEQYF. For the CDR3, the DNA is TGTGCCGTTAGCGGGCCCTACGAGCAGTACTTC.

Comment on this clonotype: A much larger clone is a single base away; this may be a read error. The chain employs TRBV7-9 and TRBJ1-2, with 9 nucleotides matching TRBD1. Trimming removed 5 bases from V and 6 bases from J; junction bases left unmatched: 10. The CDR3 consists of 15 residues. The germline gives CDR1 SEHNR, CDR2 FQNEAQ (reference sequence). The CDR3 DNA sequence: TGTGCCAGCAGCCCAATACAGGGGGCCGGCAATGGCTACACCTTC. It is translated as CASSPIQGAGNGYTF.

As for this clonotype: A read error is possible here, since a much larger clone lies one base away. The chain is built from TRBV29-1 and TRBJ2-3; D is undetermined. The CDR3 has 14 residues. Germline V gives CDR1 SQVTM, CDR2 ANQGSEA. The V end was cut by 5 bases, the J end by 0 bases, with 12 bases between. CDR3 bases: TGCAGCGTTTCCGTCGGTAGGAGCACAGATACGCAGTATTTT. Residues: CSVSVGRSTDTQYF.

This clonotype was recorded many times. This chain connects TRBV4-3 to TRBJ1-5, with D possibly TRBD1 on 5 matching bases. This CDR3 has 14 amino acids. The germline CDR1 and CDR2 sequences are LGHNA and YSLEER. The V and J ends lost 2 bases and 5 bases respectively, with 10 bases between them. CDR3 DNA: TGCGCCAGCAGCCAATATCAGGGACATCAGCCCCAGCATTTT. Its translation is CASSQYQGHQPQHF.

This clonotype occurred a few times. The chain links TRBV5-1 to TRBJ1-1; D ambiguous. The V end lost 4 bases, the J end lost 1 base, and 11 bases lay between the germline ends. Per the germline V gene, CDR1 is SGHRS and CDR2 is YFSETQ. This CDR3 has 14 residues. CDR3 sequence (DNA): TGCGCCAGCAGCCCCTATACAGCGAACACTGAAGCTTTCTTT. Residues: CASSPYTANTEAFF. Looking up the rest from reference TRBV5-1 and TRBJ1-1 gives the full variable domain: KAGVTQTPRYLIKTRGQQVTLSCSPISGHRSVSWYQQTPGQGLQFLFEYFSETQRNKGNFPGRFSGRQFSNSRSEMNVSTLELGDSALYLCASSPYTANTEAFFGQGTRLTVV.

This clonotype was seen ten or more times. The gene calls are TRBV7-2 and TRBJ2-4; TRBD1 matches at 8 bases. Germline loops: CDR1 SGHTA, CDR2 FQGNSA. This CDR3 region has 14 residues. Losses at the gene ends were 6 bases for V and 7 bases for J; bases not matched to a gene: 8. CDR3 sequence: CASSFGTGGNIQYF. The DNA for the CDR3 is TGTGCCAGCAGTTTCGGGACAGGCGGGAACATTCAGTACTTC.

There are many counts of this clonotype. This chain links TRBV7-2 with TRBJ2-4; the D gene could be TRBD1 or TRBD2 (5 bases each). CDR3 length equals 14 residues. Trimming took 3 bases from V and 8 from J, leaving 14 bases between them. Germline CDR1 SGHTA, CDR2 FQGNSA. In DNA, the CDR3 is TGTGCCAGCAGCTTGCAGACAGTCGGGGACATTCAGTACTTC. Translation gives CASSLQTVGDIQYF.

This clonotype was counted ten times or more. The chain joins TRBV12-3 or TRBV12-4 to TRBJ2-7, with D possibly TRBD1 on 6 matching bases. V shed 6 bases and J shed 0 bases, with 12 bases lying between them. The CDR3 is 14 amino acids. CDR3 sequence reads: CASSPTGASYEQYF. In DNA form, the CDR3 reads TGTGCCAGCAGCCCGACAGGAGCCTCCTACGAGCAGTACTTC.

The table lists this clonotype with many counts. The CDR3 sequence is CASSLNHERSYEQYF. CDR3 DNA sequence: TGTGCCAGCAGTTTAAATCACGAGCGTAGCTACGAGCAGTACTTC. V and J are TRBV27 and TRBJ2-7; D is uncertain. The CDR3 sequence is 15 residues long. The germline V and J ends were trimmed by 2 bases and 3 bases, with 14 bases remaining between them. Germline V gives CDR1 MNHEY, CDR2 SMNVEV (reference sequence).

V and J are TRBV20-1 and TRBJ1-4, with D hard to call. With 3 bases removed from V and 12 bases from J, the gap between germline ends came to 23 bases. The CDR3 is 15 residues long. Germline assignment: CDR1 DFQATT and CDR2 SNEGSKA (reference sequence). CDR3 sequence reads: CSASNHPSRLEELFF. The CDR3 bases are TGCAGTGCTAGTAATCATCCTTCGAGGCTCGAGGAACTGTTTTTT.

This clonotype showed up many times. This chain links TRBV5-6 with TRBJ2-1; 10 bases fit TRBD2. CDR3 length: 16 residues. J gave up 10 bases and V 0 bases, and 10 bases lay outside the gene matches. The germline V gene has CDR1 SGHDT and CDR2 YYEEEE. The CDR3 DNA reads as TGTGCCAGCAGCTTGGTTCGTCTAGCGGGGGATTGGGAGCAGTTCTTC. It is translated as CASSLVRLAGDWEQFF.